This is a list of T cell receptor beta chains from one sample in a study of T cell repertoires in ileal Crohn's disease. TCRdb's table, derived via immunoSEQ multiplex PCR, lists solely in-frame clones and lacks some. The profile shows around 15,000 clones, roughly 90% of them singletons. What was sequenced was ileal tissue. The receptors shown here come from an adult with Crohn's disease. Both conserved end residues are part of each CDR3. Each record gives: V gene, D gene, J gene, CDR3 length, clone size, CDR3 protein, CDR3 DNA. D genes are given only for firm matches. Clone size is stated in some rows and not others, as once, few, many or a class when expanded.

TRBV27	-	TRBJ1-5	13	-	CASSFQGTQPQHF	TGTGCCAGCAGTTTCCAGGGAACTCAGCCCCAGCATTTT
TRBV10-3	-	TRBJ1-6	16	-	CAISVEGDGNNSPLHF	TGTGCCATCAGTGTGGAAGGGGACGGGAATAATTCACCCCTCCACTTT
TRBV28	-	TRBJ1-2	14	-	CASSQGRGGSGYTF	TGTGCCAGCAGCCAAGGCAGGGGAGGAAGTGGCTACACCTTC
TRBV7-9	-	TRBJ2-3	15	-	CASRKAAGASDTQYF	TGTGCCAGCAGAAAAGCCGCGGGGGCGTCAGATACGCAGTATTTT
TRBV11-2	TRBD1	TRBJ1-5	14	-	CASSQGDRAQPQHF	TGTGCCAGCAGCCAAGGGGACAGGGCTCAGCCCCAGCATTTT
TRBV28	-	TRBJ1-6	15	-	CASSGTGGRVSPLHF	TGTGCCAGCAGCGGGACCGGGGGTCGAGTTTCACCCCTCCACTTT
TRBV7-2	TRBD2	TRBJ2-1	15	-	CASSLTSGGHNEQFF	TGTGCCAGCAGCCTGACTAGCGGGGGACACAATGAGCAGTTCTTC
TRBV14	-	TRBJ2-3	17	-	CASSQAGAPPLTDTQYF	TGTGCCAGCAGCCAAGCCGGGGCCCCGCCACTCACAGATACGCAGTATTTT
TRBV2	-	TRBJ2-3	11	-	CASSPRDTQYF	TGTGCCAGCAGTCCCAGAGATACGCAGTATTTT
TRBV6-5	-	TRBJ1-1	14	-	CASSLPGGNTEAFF	TGTGCCAGCAGCCTACCGGGAGGGAACACTGAAGCTTTCTTT
TRBV9	-	TRBJ2-2	16	-	CASSVGGGRMTGELFF	TGTGCCAGCAGCGTTGGCGGAGGTCGAATGACCGGGGAGCTGTTTTTT
TRBV27	TRBD2	TRBJ2-3	18	-	CASSRTSGGGSSTDTQYF	TGTGCCAGCAGCAGAACTAGCGGGGGGGGATCGAGCACAGATACGCAGTATTTT
TRBV7-8	-	TRBJ2-5	15	-	CATNLGGPNGETQYF	TGTGCCACTAATCTAGGGGGGCCGAATGGGGAGACCCAGTACTTC
TRBV25-1	-	TRBJ1-5	13	once	CASGSMGNQPQHF	TGTGCCAGCGGTTCTATGGGCAATCAGCCCCAGCATTTT
TRBV5-1	TRBD2	TRBJ2-5	16	-	CASSPRTSGGQETQYF	TGCGCCAGCAGCCCGCGGACTAGCGGGGGCCAAGAGACCCAGTACTTC
TRBV4-3	TRBD2	TRBJ2-1	18	-	CASSQEAASGGDYNEQFF	TGCGCCAGCAGCCAAGAGGCCGCAAGCGGGGGGGATTACAATGAGCAGTTCTTC
TRBV9	TRBD1	TRBJ1-2	16	-	CASSPGGQGGTGGYTF	TGTGCCAGCAGCCCGGGTGGTCAGGGGGGGACCGGTGGCTACACCTTC
TRBV9	-	TRBJ2-3	14	medium-sized	CASSPGSTTDTQYF	TGTGCCAGCAGCCCCGGAAGCACCACAGATACGCAGTATTTT
TRBV28	TRBD1	TRBJ2-1	13	-	CATQDRGLDEQFF	TGTGCCACCCAGGACAGGGGGCTGGATGAGCAGTTCTTC
TRBV9	-	TRBJ2-7	14	-	CASSVTDGSYEQYF	TGTGCCAGCAGCGTAACGGACGGTTCCTACGAGCAGTACTTC
TRBV2	-	TRBJ1-6	12	-	CASRSLNSPLHF	TGTGCCAGCAGAAGTTTAAATTCACCCCTCCACTTT
TRBV19	-	TRBJ2-3	16	-	CASSMGPGSSTDTQYF	TGTGCCAGTAGTATGGGGCCAGGGTCGAGCACAGATACGCAGTATTTT
TRBV28	-	TRBJ1-5	13	-	CASSSSRNQPQHF	TGTGCCAGCAGTTCTTCTAGAAATCAGCCCCAGCATTTT
TRBV7-2	-	TRBJ1-6	15	-	CASSLLRPDSSPLHF	TGTGCCAGCAGCCTACTTCGGCCAGATTCTTCACCCCTCCACTTT
TRBV15	TRBD2	TRBJ2-3	16	-	CATSRRGGGSTDTQYF	TGTGCCACCAGCAGGCGTGGGGGGGGAAGCACAGATACGCAGTATTTT
TRBV13	TRBD1	TRBJ2-2	18	-	CASSLAQGATVGTGELFF	TGTGCCAGCAGCTTAGCCCAGGGGGCGACGGTAGGCACCGGGGAGCTGTTTTTT
TRBV7-3	-	TRBJ2-1	16	once	CASSLYSGTLYNEQFF	TGTGCCAGCAGCTTATATTCGGGGACCCTTTACAATGAGCAGTTCTTC
TRBV28	-	TRBJ2-1	12	-	CASSLLYNEQFF	TGTGCCAGCAGTTTACTTTACAATGAGCAGTTCTTC
TRBV5-5	-	TRBJ1-1	12	-	CASSLVGLEAFF	TGTGCCAGCAGCTTGGTGGGCCTTGAAGCTTTCTTT
TRBV5-1	-	TRBJ2-3	15	-	CASSLVRGSTDTQYF	TGCGCCAGCAGCTTGGTAAGGGGTAGCACAGATACGCAGTATTTT
TRBV9	-	TRBJ1-6	15	-	CASSGSTAVSSPLHF	TGTGCCAGCAGCGGAAGTACAGCGGTTAGTTCACCCCTCCACTTT
TRBV7-2	TRBD2	TRBJ2-3	15	once	CASSLAGGPTDTQYF	TGTGCCAGCAGCCTAGCGGGGGGGCCTACAGATACGCAGTATTTT
TRBV29-1	-	TRBJ1-4	13	-	CSARRGLAEKLFF	TGCAGCGCCAGACGAGGTTTAGCTGAAAAACTGTTTTTT
TRBV4-3	-	TRBJ1-1	13	-	CASSGERNTEAFF	TGCGCCAGCAGCGGGGAACGGAACACTGAAGCTTTCTTT
TRBV7-9	-	TRBJ2-1	15	-	CASSRRGSSYNEQFF	TGTGCCAGCAGCCGGAGAGGTAGCTCCTACAATGAGCAGTTCTTC
TRBV4-1	-	TRBJ2-7	16	once	CASSQLLQGSSYEQYF	TGCGCCAGCAGCCAATTACTACAGGGTTCCTCCTACGAGCAGTACTTC
TRBV5-1	-	TRBJ2-7	14	-	CASSLPTSYYEQYF	TGCGCCAGCAGCTTACCAACTAGCTACTACGAGCAGTACTTC
TRBV9	-	TRBJ2-7	15	-	CASSVEATRSYEQYF	TGTGCCAGCAGCGTAGAGGCAACCCGCTCCTACGAGCAGTACTTC
TRBV7-2	TRBD2	TRBJ2-1	17	-	CASSWGITSALYNEQFF	TGTGCCAGCAGCTGGGGGATCACTAGCGCCCTCTACAATGAGCAGTTCTTC
TRBV11-3	-	TRBJ2-5	14	-	CASSPHAGEETQYF	TGTGCCAGCAGCCCCCATGCAGGGGAAGAGACCCAGTACTTC
TRBV7-2	-	TRBJ1-5	15	-	CASRAFDVSNQPQHF	TGTGCCAGCCGCGCCTTTGACGTCAGCAATCAGCCCCAGCATTTT
TRBV4-1	TRBD2	TRBJ2-5	15	-	CASSQDFGGGETQYF	TGCGCCAGCAGCCAAGATTTTGGCGGGGGAGAGACCCAGTACTTC
TRBV7-2	-	TRBJ2-3	17	-	CASSFSVPSGGGVTQYF	TGTGCCAGCAGCTTTTCGGTCCCTTCGGGGGGCGGGGTTACGCAGTATTTT
TRBV5-1	-	TRBJ2-7	15	-	CASSTGSYGSYEQYF	TGCGCCAGCAGCACAGGGAGTTACGGCTCCTACGAGCAGTACTTC
TRBV11-3	TRBD1	TRBJ2-7	15	-	CASSLGGTGDYEQYF	TGTGCCAGCAGCTTAGGCGGGACAGGAGATTACGAGCAGTACTTC
TRBV5-5	-	TRBJ1-2	12	once	CASSWGQGSYTF	TGTGCCAGCAGCTGGGGGCAGGGGAGCTACACCTTC
TRBV18	-	TRBJ1-2	13	-	CASSPSGLDGYTF	TGTGCCAGCTCACCGTCCGGTCTAGATGGCTACACCTTC
TRBV7-2	-	TRBJ2-5	14	-	CASSLDSVQETQYF	TGTGCCAGCAGCCTCGACAGCGTACAAGAGACCCAGTACTTC
TRBV28	TRBD1	TRBJ2-7	12	-	CASRVKTGGLYF	TGTGCCAGCAGGGTCAAGACAGGGGGTTTGTACTTC
TRBV6-4	-	TRBJ2-2	14	-	CASSDTGTTGELFF	TGTGCCAGCAGTGACACAGGGACCACCGGGGAGCTGTTTTTT
TRBV29-1	TRBD1	TRBJ1-2	12	-	CSVFGQGYGYTF	TGCAGCGTTTTCGGACAGGGCTATGGCTACACCTTC